This T cell receptor (beta chain) was obtained from a study of CD8 T cells in ankylosing spondylitis. The CDR3 loop spans 14 amino acids. Trimming removed 2 bases at V and 0 bases at J, with 5 bases between. CDR1 MNHEY and CDR2 SVGAGI come from the germline V gene. General observations from the study: The disease-linked clones had a CD8+ phenotype and low blood frequencies. Some of the motif variants had earlier been found in reactive arthritis patients' fluid and blood. Several highly homologous variants made up a TCR beta motif, and this motif appeared characteristic of ankylosing spondylitis blood.

Making use of molecular barcodes, quantitative 5'-RACE generated TCR beta libraries. MiXCR was run by TCRdb on the 5' RACE reads, yielding one entry per CDR3 protein. The sample has around 770,000 distinct CDR3 sequences, roughly 20% seen once. This clonotype appeared many times. The antigen is not known. The V call is TRBV6-5, the J call TRBJ2-1, with D possibly matching TRBD2 (5 bases). The clonotype comes from a male donor with ankylosing spondylitis. Sequencing was carried out using blood, either unsorted or a sorted T cell fraction (not recorded which). The CDR3 coding sequence is TGTGCCAGCAGTTACCGGGACTCCTACAATGAGCAGTTCTTC. The encoded protein is CASSYRDSYNEQFF.